The 29 T cell receptor beta chains given below trace back to one sample, sequenced in a study of CD8+ T cells in alopecia areata. Treatment given: oral pan-JAK inhibitor, 5-10 mg twice daily. Sequencing relied on a cDNA template that was reverse transcribed from extracted RNA. TCRdb's table, derived via immunoSEQ multiplex PCR, lists solely in-frame clones and lacks some. The profile shows a few hundred thousand clones, over 40% of them singletons. The input for sequencing was CD4+ T cells sorted from blood, taken at approximately week 36, from a patient treated with tofacitinib. Every receptor here comes from a human donor with alopecia areata.

The V call is TRBV5-4, the J call TRBJ2-7, with D possibly matching TRBD2 (6 bases). V shed 4 bases and J shed 4 bases, with 18 bases lying between them. The CDR3 consists of 15 residues. Germline V gives CDR1 SGHNT, CDR2 YYREEE (reference sequence). CDR3 protein: CASSERDSSSYEQYF. DNA for the CDR3: TGTGCCAGCAGCGAAAGGGACTCTTCTTCTTACGAGCAGTACTTC.

The chain links TRBV27 to TRBJ2-5; the D gene could be TRBD1 or TRBD2 (6 bases each). The germline V and J ends were trimmed by 2 bases and 5 bases, with 12 bases remaining between them. Per the germline V gene, CDR1 is MNHEY and CDR2 is SMNVEV (reference sequence). This CDR3 spans 14 amino acids. CDR3 in amino acids: CASSLMGGRETQYF. The CDR3 DNA is TGTGCCAGCAGTTTAATGGGGGGCCGTGAGACCCAGTACTTC.

This chain links TRBV29-1 with TRBJ2-1; possibly TRBD2 for D (7 bases). Germline V gives CDR1 SQVTM, CDR2 ANQGSEA. The CDR3 is 15 amino acids. V lost 5 bases and J 1 base, leaving 15 bases between the germline ends. For the CDR3, the DNA is TGCAGCGTTCCGGGGGCGGGAGTGTCCTACAATGAGCAGTTCTTC. It translates to CSVPGAGVSYNEQFF.

This chain joins TRBV2 and TRBJ2-5; 7 bases map to TRBD2. The CDR3 sequence is 13 residues long. CDR1 is SNHLY, CDR2 FYNNEI, per germline. Trimming took 7 bases from V and 1 from J; bases not matched to a gene: 3. CDR3 sequence (DNA): TGTGCCAGCAAGTCTAGCGGCCAAGAGACCCAGTACTTC. Its protein is CASKSSGQETQYF. Filled out from reference TRBV2 and TRBJ2-5, the complete variable domain reads EPEVTQTPSHQVTQMGQEVILRCVPISNHLYFYWYRQILGQKVEFLVSFYNNEISEKSEIFDDQFSVERPDGSNFTLKIRSTKLEDSAMYFCASKSSGQETQYFGPGTRLLVL.

V is TRBV23-1 and J is TRBJ2-5; 9 bases line up with TRBD2. Being an ORF, TRBV23-1 has a function that is uncertain. This CDR3 contains 17 residues. With 1 base clipped from V and 3 bases from J, the junction kept 9 bases outside the gene matches. Here the CDR3 DNA reads TGCGCCAGCAGTCAATTTAGCGGGAGCCTCTCTAAAGAGACCCAGTACTTC. This gives the protein CASSQFSGSLSKETQYF.

The V and J genes are TRBV30 and TRBJ1-1; 7 bases align to TRBD1. Germline V gene lookup returns CDR1 GTSNPN and CDR2 SVGIG (reference sequence). The CDR3 covers 14 residues. V lost 1 base, J lost 4 bases, and 6 bases stayed unmatched. The CDR3 sequence is CAWSGPGQITEAFF. CDR3 nucleotide sequence: TGTGCCTGGAGTGGCCCGGGACAGATCACTGAAGCTTTCTTT.

This chain links TRBV29-1 with TRBJ2-5; the D is unclear. The V end lost 6 bases, the J end lost 4 bases, and 9 bases lay between the germline ends. CDR1 and CDR2 from the germline V gene are SQVTM and ANQGSEA. This CDR3 spans 11 amino acids. The CDR3 protein is CSVLMGETQYF. DNA of the CDR3: TGCAGCGTCCTAATGGGAGAGACCCAGTACTTC.

The gene calls are TRBV6-6 and TRBJ1-1; no reliable D call. The CDR3 contains 11 residues. V was pared by 6 bases and J by 4 bases, with 6 bases between. Germline values: CDR1 MNHNY, CDR2 SVGAGI (reference sequence). This CDR3 is CASSRTTEAFF. The CDR3 DNA reads as TGTGCCAGCAGCAGGACCACTGAAGCTTTCTTT.

This chain uses TRBV9 with TRBJ2-3; 7 bases are a match to TRBD1. The CDR3 contains 15 residues. Germline V gene sequence: CDR1 SGDLS, CDR2 YYNGEE. J was trimmed by 3 bases and V by 0 bases; bases with no gene match: 4. Here the CDR3 reads CASSVVPGGTDTQYF. CDR3 DNA sequence: TGTGCCAGCAGCGTAGTCCCAGGGGGAACAGATACGCAGTATTTT.

Ten or more counts support this clone. The chain is built from TRBV10-3 and TRBJ2-1; 11 bases match TRBD1. V shed 0 bases, J shed 5 bases, and the junction held 3 bases outside the gene matches. The CDR3 is 16 amino acids. Germline V gene data show CDR1 as ENHRY and CDR2 as SYGVKD. The CDR3 coding sequence is TGTGCCATCAGTGAGTCAGGACAGGGGGCTAACAATGAGCAGTTCTTC. Protein sequence: CAISESGQGANNEQFF.

The chain joins TRBV9 to TRBJ2-3; 7 bases align to TRBD2. V lost 4 bases and J lost 1; bases outside the gene matches: 6. CDR3 length: 15 residues. The germline gives CDR1 SGDLS, CDR2 YYNGEE. The CDR3 DNA follows: TGTGCCAGCAGCCCGGGGGGAAGGGGCACAGATACGCAGTATTTT. Its translation: CASSPGGRGTDTQYF.

CDR3 protein: CASSGPGTESQPQHF. CDR3 DNA: TGTGCCAGCAGTGGCCCCGGGACAGAGTCCCAGCCCCAGCATTTT. The chain joins TRBV2 to TRBJ1-5; 7 positions agree with TRBD1. This CDR3 region has 15 residues. Trimming removed 4 bases from V and 7 bases from J; junction bases left unmatched: 10. CDR1 and CDR2 (germline): SNHLY, FYNNEI.

The V and J genes are TRBV25-1 and TRBJ2-5; TRBD2 matches at 10 bases. This CDR3 is 16 amino acids long. Germline-derived CDR1 and CDR2 are MGHDK and SYGVNS. V lost 8 bases to trimming and J lost 2 bases; unmatched junction nucleotides: 11. The CDR3 loop is CASAPTSGRLQETQYF. The CDR3 nucleotides are TGTGCCAGCGCCCCGACTAGCGGGCGACTACAAGAGACCCAGTACTTC.

The V call is TRBV6-5, the J call TRBJ2-7; TRBD1 aligns across 7 bases. Germline V CDR1 and CDR2: MNHEY, SVGAGI. The CDR3 runs to 15 residues. Trimming took 6 bases from V and 0 from J; bases not matched to a gene: 8. The CDR3 is CASRPGQASSYEQYF. In DNA form, the CDR3 reads TGTGCCAGCAGGCCCGGACAGGCGAGCTCCTACGAGCAGTACTTC.

This clone came up once. This chain connects TRBV2 to TRBJ2-3; TRBD2 matches 15 bases. Germline CDR1 is SNHLY and CDR2 is FYNNEI. This CDR3 spans 17 amino acids. The ends lost 5 bases at V and 4 bases at J; junction bases unmatched: 7. The CDR3 sequence: CASSPGTSGRIPDTQYF. CDR3 bases: TGTGCCAGCAGTCCCGGGACTAGCGGGAGGATTCCAGATACGCAGTATTTT.

This chain connects TRBV28 to TRBJ2-5; 8 nucleotides agree with TRBD1. J lost 5 bases, V lost 5 bases, and 10 bases had no gene match. Germline lookup yields CDR1 MDHEN and CDR2 SYDVKM. The CDR3 sequence is 15 residues long. The CDR3 nucleotides read TGTGCCAGCAGTACCCCAAGACAGGGGAAGGAGACCCAGTACTTC. This encodes CASSTPRQGKETQYF.

This clone was found a few times. The chain combines TRBV6-5 with TRBJ2-2; the D call may be TRBD1 or TRBD2 (5 bases each). Trimming took 0 bases from V and 7 from J, leaving 12 bases between them. There are 15 residues in the CDR3. The germline V gene has CDR1 MNHEY and CDR2 SVGAGI. The CDR3 sequence is CASSYSGTLGGELFF. DNA of the CDR3: TGTGCCAGCAGTTACTCAGGGACCCTCGGCGGGGAGCTGTTTTTT.

V is TRBV25-1 and J is TRBJ2-1, with D perhaps matching TRBD2 (7 bases). The CDR3 runs 13 residues. The V gene's germline CDR1 is MGHDK and CDR2 SYGVNS. Trimming took off 8 bases at V and 6 bases at J, with 14 bases between the two ends. Here the CDR3 reads CASVGGLGNEQFF. The CDR3 DNA reads as TGTGCCAGCGTGGGGGGGCTTGGCAATGAGCAGTTCTTC.

This chain connects TRBV7-9 to TRBJ2-7; 7 bases agree with TRBD2. The junction had 8 bases not matched to a gene; V was cut back by 3 bases and J by 3 bases. The germline V gene encodes CDR1 SEHNR and CDR2 FQNEAQ (reference sequence). CDR3 size: 15 residues. CDR3 loop: CASSLWGGSGYEQYF. The CDR3 DNA sequence: TGTGCCAGCAGCTTGTGGGGAGGGTCTGGCTACGAGCAGTACTTC.

V gene TRBV10-3 combines with J gene TRBJ2-7; no reliable D call. The V gene lost 0 bases and the J gene lost 5 bases, with 2 bases spanning the gap. Looked up from germline, CDR1 is ENHRY and CDR2 is SYGVKD. The length of the CDR3 is 11 residues. The DNA of the CDR3 is TGTGCCATCAGTGAGTCCCACGAGCAGTACTTC. This codes for CAISESHEQYF.

In this sample, this clone turned up a few times. The V call is TRBV7-6, the J call TRBJ2-5, with 12 bases lining up with TRBD2. Trimming removed 6 bases from V and 1 base from J; junction bases left unmatched: 9. CDR3 length equals 17 residues. In germline, CDR1 is SGHVS, CDR2 FNYEAQ. This chain's CDR3 is CASRPNPSGRAQETQYF. The CDR3 DNA is TGTGCCAGCAGGCCAAACCCTAGCGGGAGGGCCCAAGAGACCCAGTACTTC.

The chain links TRBV27 to TRBJ2-7, with 9 bases identical to TRBD2. CDR1 is MNHEY and CDR2 is SMNVEV in the germline V gene (reference sequence). V lost 7 bases, J lost 7 bases, and 8 bases stayed unmatched. This CDR3 comprises 13 residues. The DNA of the CDR3 is TGTGCCAGCAAGACTAGCGGAGTGGGGGAGCAGTACTTC. This gives the protein CASKTSGVGEQYF.

This clone occurred once. The chain carries TRBV2 and TRBJ2-5; D perhaps matches TRBD2 (6 bases). V lost 1 base and J lost 4, with 13 bases in between. The CDR3 extends over 15 amino acids. CDR1 is SNHLY, CDR2 FYNNEI, per germline. The CDR3 loop is CASSEVPGRGETQYF. Written as DNA, the CDR3 is TGTGCCAGCAGTGAAGTTCCAGGGCGGGGAGAGACCCAGTACTTC. Full variable domain (rest looked up from reference TRBV2 and TRBJ2-5): EPEVTQTPSHQVTQMGQEVILRCVPISNHLYFYWYRQILGQKVEFLVSFYNNEISEKSEIFDDQFSVERPDGSNFTLKIRSTKLEDSAMYFCASSEVPGRGETQYFGPGTRLLVL.

Only a few counts were recorded for this clone. The chain recombines TRBV2 with TRBJ1-1; 7 positions agree with TRBD1. Germline lookup yields CDR1 SNHLY and CDR2 FYNNEI. The CDR3 totals 15 residues. Trimming cost V 5 bases and J 4 bases; bases outside gene matches: 10. CDR3 residues: CASSRFTGVGTEAFF. Written as DNA, the CDR3 is TGTGCCAGCAGTCGTTTCACAGGGGTGGGCACTGAAGCTTTCTTT.

This clone showed up just a few times. The chain links TRBV21-1 to TRBJ2-1; the table names TRBD2, a call not compared with the DNA. TRBV21-1 is designated a pseudogene. The CDR3 sequence is 18 residues long. CDR3 DNA sequence: TGTGCCAGCAGCAATGGGAGTATTAGGACTAGCATAGGAAATGAGCAGTTCTTC. This translates into CASSNGSIRTSIGNEQFF.

The chain carries TRBV7-3 and TRBJ2-3; D unclear. Germline CDR1 and CDR2: SGHTA and FQGTGA. The CDR3 length is 16 residues. V lost 4 bases and J 0 bases, leaving 14 bases between the germline ends. CDR3 amino acids: CASSSGPFTSTDTQYF. The CDR3 DNA reads TGTGCCAGCAGCTCGGGTCCTTTTACTAGCACAGATACGCAGTATTTT.

J is TRBJ2-7 and V is TRBV30; tentative D call: TRBD1 (5 bases). Trimming shortened V by 3 bases and J by 6 bases, and 15 bases separated the two germline ends. CDR3 length equals 13 residues. Germline V CDR1 and CDR2: GTSNPN, SVGIG (reference sequence). The CDR3 protein is CAWSWGMPREQYF. The CDR3 region has the DNA TGTGCCTGGAGCTGGGGCATGCCGCGCGAGCAGTACTTC. The full variable domain, with the rest looked up from reference TRBV30 and TRBJ2-7, is SQTIHQWPATLVQPVGSPLSLECTVEGTSNPNLYWYRQAAGRGLQLLFYSVGIGQISSEVPQNLSASRPQDRQFILSSKKLLLSDSGFYLCAWSWGMPREQYFGPGTRLTVT.

This clone has just a few counts. The V and J genes are TRBV9 and TRBJ2-7, with a tentative D call TRBD1 (5 bases). V was cut by 0 bases and J by 3 bases, with 10 bases left in between. The germline V gene encodes CDR1 SGDLS and CDR2 YYNGEE. The CDR3 sequence is 14 residues long. The CDR3 region is CASSVDTDNYEQYF. CDR3 sequence (DNA): TGTGCCAGCAGCGTAGATACGGACAACTACGAGCAGTACTTC. The full variable domain, rest sourced from reference TRBV9 and TRBJ2-7, is DSGVTQTPKHLITATGQRVTLRCSPRSGDLSVYWYQQSLDQGLQFLIQYYNGEERAKGNILERFSAQQFPDLHSELNLSSLELGDSALYFCASSVDTDNYEQYFGPGTRLTVT.

This clone was seen a single time. This rearrangement joins TRBV25-1 to TRBJ2-2; 9 bases agree with TRBD1. The J segment lost 6 bases and the V segment lost 4 bases, leaving 12 bases of the junction unmatched. The CDR3 extends over 17 amino acids. CDR1 MGHDK and CDR2 SYGVNS come from the germline V gene. CDR3 DNA: TGTGCCAGCAGTGGCTTCGGGGGGACAGGGTGGGCCGGGGAGCTGTTTTTT. Amino acids: CASSGFGGTGWAGELFF.